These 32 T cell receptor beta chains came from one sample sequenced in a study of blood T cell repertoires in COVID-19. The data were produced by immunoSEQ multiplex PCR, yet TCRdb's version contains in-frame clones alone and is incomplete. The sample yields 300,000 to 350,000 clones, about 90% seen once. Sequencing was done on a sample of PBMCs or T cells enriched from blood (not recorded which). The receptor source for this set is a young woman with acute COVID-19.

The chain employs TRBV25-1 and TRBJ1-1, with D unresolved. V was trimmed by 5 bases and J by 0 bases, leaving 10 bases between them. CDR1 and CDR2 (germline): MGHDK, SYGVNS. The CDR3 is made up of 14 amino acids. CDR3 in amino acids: CASSRPGLNTEAFF. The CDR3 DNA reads TGTGCCAGCAGTCGCCCGGGGTTGAACACTGAAGCTTTCTTT.

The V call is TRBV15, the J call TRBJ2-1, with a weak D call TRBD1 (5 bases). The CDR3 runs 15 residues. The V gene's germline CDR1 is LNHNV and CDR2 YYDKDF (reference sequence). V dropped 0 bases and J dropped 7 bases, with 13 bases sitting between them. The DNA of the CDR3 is TGTGCCACCAGCAGAGATCAGGGCTCGGCTAATGAGCAGTTCTTC. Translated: CATSRDQGSANEQFF.

CDR3 coding DNA: TGTGCCAGCAGTTTGGGACAGAAATACTATGGCTACACCTTC. As protein: CASSLGQKYYGYTF. The gene calls are TRBV28 and TRBJ1-2, with 7 bases matching TRBD1. The V segment lost 3 bases and the J segment 3 bases; nucleotides outside the gene matches: 4. CDR3 length: 14 residues. Germline CDR1 and CDR2: MDHEN and SYDVKM.

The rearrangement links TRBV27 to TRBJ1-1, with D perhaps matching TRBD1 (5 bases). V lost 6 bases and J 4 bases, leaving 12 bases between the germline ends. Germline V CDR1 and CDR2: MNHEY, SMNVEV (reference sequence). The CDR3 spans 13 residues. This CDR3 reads CASSKAGLTEAFF. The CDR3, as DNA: TGTGCCAGCAGCAAGGCAGGGCTCACTGAAGCTTTCTTT.

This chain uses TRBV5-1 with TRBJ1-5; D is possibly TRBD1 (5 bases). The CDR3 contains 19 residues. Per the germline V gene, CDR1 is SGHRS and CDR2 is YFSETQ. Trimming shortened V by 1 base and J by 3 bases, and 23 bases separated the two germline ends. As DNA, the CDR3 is TGCGCCAGCAGCTTGCTATCCGTATGGCAGGGAGGGACCAATCAGCCCCAGCATTTT. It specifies CASSLLSVWQGGTNQPQHF.

The DNA for the CDR3 is TGTGCCACCAGGAGCGACTCGGGCACAGATACGCAGTATTTT. Protein product: CATRSDSGTDTQYF. This rearrangement joins TRBV24-1 to TRBJ2-3, with no clear D. The CDR3 loop spans 14 amino acids. V lost 7 bases and J lost 1, with 11 bases in between. Germline values: CDR1 KGHDR, CDR2 SFDVKD.

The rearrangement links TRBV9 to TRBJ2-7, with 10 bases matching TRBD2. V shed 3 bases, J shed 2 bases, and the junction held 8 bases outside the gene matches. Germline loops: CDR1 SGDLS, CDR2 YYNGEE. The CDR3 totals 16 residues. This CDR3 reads CASSAPLAGPPYEQYF. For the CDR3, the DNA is TGTGCCAGCAGCGCCCCACTAGCGGGACCTCCCTACGAGCAGTACTTC.

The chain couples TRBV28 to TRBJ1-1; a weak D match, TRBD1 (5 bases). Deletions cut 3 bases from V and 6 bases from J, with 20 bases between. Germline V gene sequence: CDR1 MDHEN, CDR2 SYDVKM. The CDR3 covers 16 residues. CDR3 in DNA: TGTGCCAGCAGTTTTCGGGGGACTGGTTGGCTCGCTGAAGCTTTCTTT. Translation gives CASSFRGTGWLAEAFF.

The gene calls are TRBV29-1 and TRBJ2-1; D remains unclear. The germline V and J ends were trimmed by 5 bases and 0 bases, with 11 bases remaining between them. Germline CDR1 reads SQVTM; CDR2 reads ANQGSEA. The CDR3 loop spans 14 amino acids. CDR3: CSVPAASSYNEQFF. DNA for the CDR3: TGCAGCGTTCCGGCGGCGAGCTCCTACAATGAGCAGTTCTTC.

The CDR3 sequence is CSVGRGGDYGYTF. In DNA form, the CDR3 reads TGCAGCGTTGGTAGGGGAGGTGACTATGGCTACACCTTC. V gene TRBV29-1 combines with J gene TRBJ1-2; a weak D match, TRBD1 (5 bases). The V end was cut by 4 bases, the J end by 3 bases, with 12 bases between. This CDR3 contains 13 residues. CDR1 and CDR2 (germline): SQVTM, ANQGSEA.

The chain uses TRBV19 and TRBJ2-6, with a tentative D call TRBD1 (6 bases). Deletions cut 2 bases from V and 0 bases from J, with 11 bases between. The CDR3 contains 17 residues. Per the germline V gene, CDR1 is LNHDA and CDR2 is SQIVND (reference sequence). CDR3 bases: TGTGCCAGTAGTATAACCCCACAGGGCTCTGGGGCCAACGTCCTGACTTTC. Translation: CASSITPQGSGANVLTF.

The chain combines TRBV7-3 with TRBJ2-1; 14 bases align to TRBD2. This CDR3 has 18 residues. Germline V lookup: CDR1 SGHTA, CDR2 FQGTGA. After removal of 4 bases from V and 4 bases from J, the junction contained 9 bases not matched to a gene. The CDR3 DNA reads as TGTGCCAGCAGCTGCAGACTAGCGGGAGGGCGGTATTACAATGAGCAGTTCTTC. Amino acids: CASSCRLAGGRYYNEQFF.

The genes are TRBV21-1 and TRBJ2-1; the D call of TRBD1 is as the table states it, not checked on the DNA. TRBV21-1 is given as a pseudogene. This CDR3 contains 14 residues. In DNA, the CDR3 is TGTGCCAGCAATCCGGACAGGGACTACAATGAGCAGTTCTTC. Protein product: CASNPDRDYNEQFF.

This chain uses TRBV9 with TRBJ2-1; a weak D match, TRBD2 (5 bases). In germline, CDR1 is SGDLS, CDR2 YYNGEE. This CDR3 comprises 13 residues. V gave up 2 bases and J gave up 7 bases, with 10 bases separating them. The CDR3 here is CASSVRTGNEQFF. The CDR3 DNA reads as TGTGCCAGCAGCGTCAGGACGGGGAATGAGCAGTTCTTC.

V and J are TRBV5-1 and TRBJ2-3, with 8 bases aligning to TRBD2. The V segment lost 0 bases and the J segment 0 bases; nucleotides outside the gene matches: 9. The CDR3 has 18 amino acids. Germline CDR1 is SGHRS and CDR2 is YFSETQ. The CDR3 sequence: CASSLAGGGRFSTDTQYF. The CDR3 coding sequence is TGCGCCAGCAGCTTGGCCGGGGGCGGGAGGTTTAGCACAGATACGCAGTATTTT.

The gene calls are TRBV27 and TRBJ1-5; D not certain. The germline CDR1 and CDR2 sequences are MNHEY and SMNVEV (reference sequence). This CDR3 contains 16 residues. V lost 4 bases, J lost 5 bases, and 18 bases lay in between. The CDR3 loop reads CASSSRIPTIYQPQHF. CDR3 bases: TGTGCCAGCAGTTCGCGGATCCCCACGATTTATCAGCCCCAGCATTTT.

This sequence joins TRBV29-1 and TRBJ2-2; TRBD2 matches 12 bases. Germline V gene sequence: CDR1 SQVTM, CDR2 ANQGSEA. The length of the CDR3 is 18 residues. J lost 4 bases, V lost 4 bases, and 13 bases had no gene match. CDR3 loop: CSVAGRLAGARGTGELFF. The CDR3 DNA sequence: TGCAGCGTTGCGGGGAGACTAGCGGGAGCGCGTGGCACCGGGGAGCTGTTTTTT.

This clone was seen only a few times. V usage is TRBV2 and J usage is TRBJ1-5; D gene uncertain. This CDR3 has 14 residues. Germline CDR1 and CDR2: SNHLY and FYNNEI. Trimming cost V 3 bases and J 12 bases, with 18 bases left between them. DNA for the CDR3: TGTGCCAGCAGTGACACCTTTCAAGCAATTCTCCAGCATTTT. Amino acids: CASSDTFQAILQHF. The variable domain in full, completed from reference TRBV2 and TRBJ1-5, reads EPEVTQTPSHQVTQMGQEVILRCVPISNHLYFYWYRQILGQKVEFLVSFYNNEISEKSEIFDDQFSVERPDGSNFTLKIRSTKLEDSAMYFCASSDTFQAILQHFGDGTRLSIL.

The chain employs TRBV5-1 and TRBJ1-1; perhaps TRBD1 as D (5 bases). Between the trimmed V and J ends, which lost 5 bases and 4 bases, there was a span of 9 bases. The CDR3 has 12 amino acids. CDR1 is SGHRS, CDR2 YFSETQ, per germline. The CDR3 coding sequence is TGCGCCAGCAGTAGGGGTACCACTGAAGCTTTCTTT. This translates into CASSRGTTEAFF.

CDR3 amino acids: CSVGEAWTGGRDGYTF. The CDR3 nucleotides read TGCAGCGTTGGAGAGGCTTGGACAGGAGGACGTGATGGCTACACCTTC. The V and J genes are TRBV29-1 and TRBJ1-2; 7 nucleotides match TRBD1. Germline values: CDR1 SQVTM, CDR2 ANQGSEA. V shed 4 bases, J shed 6 bases, and the junction held 17 bases outside the gene matches. CDR3 length: 16 amino acids.

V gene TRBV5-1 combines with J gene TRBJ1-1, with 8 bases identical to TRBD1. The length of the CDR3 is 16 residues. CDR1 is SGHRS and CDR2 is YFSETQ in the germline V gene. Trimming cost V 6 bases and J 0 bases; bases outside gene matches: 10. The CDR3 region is CASNQGARGMNTEAFF. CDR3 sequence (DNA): TGCGCCAGCAATCAGGGGGCGAGGGGAATGAACACTGAAGCTTTCTTT.

CDR3 sequence: CASSKAQGNIQYF. DNA for the CDR3: TGTGCCAGCAGCAAAGCGCAGGGAAACATTCAGTACTTC. The chain has TRBV21-1 and TRBJ2-4; the table names TRBD1, a call not compared with the DNA. TRBV21-1 is annotated as a pseudogene. The CDR3 extends over 13 amino acids.

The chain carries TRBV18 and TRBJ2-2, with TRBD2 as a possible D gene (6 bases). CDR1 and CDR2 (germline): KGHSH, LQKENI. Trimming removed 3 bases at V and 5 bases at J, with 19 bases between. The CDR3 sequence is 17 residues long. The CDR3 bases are TGTGCCAGCTCACCGGAGGAGGAGGGCCCCTTGACCGGGGAGCTGTTTTTT. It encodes CASSPEEEGPLTGELFF.

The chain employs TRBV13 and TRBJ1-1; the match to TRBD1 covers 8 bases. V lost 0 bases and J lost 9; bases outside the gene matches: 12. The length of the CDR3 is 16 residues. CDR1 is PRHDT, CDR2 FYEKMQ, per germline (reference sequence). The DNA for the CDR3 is TGTGCCAGCAGCTTAGGCCCTCGGACAGGGTTTATGAAAGCTTTCTTT. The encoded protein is CASSLGPRTGFMKAFF.

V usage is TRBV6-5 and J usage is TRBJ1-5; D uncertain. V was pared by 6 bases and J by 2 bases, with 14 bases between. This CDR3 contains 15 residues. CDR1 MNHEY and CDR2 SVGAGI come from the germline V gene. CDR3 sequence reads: CASSHEGFGNQPQHF. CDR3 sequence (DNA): TGTGCCAGCAGCCATGAGGGCTTCGGCAATCAGCCCCAGCATTTT.

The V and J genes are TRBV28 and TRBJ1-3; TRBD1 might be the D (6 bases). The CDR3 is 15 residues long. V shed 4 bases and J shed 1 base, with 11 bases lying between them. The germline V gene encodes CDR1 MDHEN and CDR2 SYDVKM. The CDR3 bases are TGTGCCAGCAGTTCAGAAGGGGGATCTGGAAACACCATATATTTT. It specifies CASSSEGGSGNTIYF.

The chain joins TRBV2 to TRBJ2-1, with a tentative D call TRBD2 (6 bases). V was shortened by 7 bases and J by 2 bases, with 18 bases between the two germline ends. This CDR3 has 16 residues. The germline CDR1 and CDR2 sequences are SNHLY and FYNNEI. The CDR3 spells CASTLERAGPYNEQFF. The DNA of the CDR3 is TGTGCCAGCACCCTTGAGCGGGCGGGACCCTACAATGAGCAGTTCTTC.

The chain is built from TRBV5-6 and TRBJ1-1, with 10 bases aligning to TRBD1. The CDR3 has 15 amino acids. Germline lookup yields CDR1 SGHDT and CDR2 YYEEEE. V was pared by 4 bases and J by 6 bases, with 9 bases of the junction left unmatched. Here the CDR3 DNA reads TGTGCCAGCAGCGACCGGGACAGGGGCCTTCCTGAAGCTTTCTTT. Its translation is CASSDRDRGLPEAFF.

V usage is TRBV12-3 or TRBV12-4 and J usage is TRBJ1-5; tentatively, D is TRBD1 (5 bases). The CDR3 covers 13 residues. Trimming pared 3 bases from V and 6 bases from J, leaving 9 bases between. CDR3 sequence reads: CASSFQGGQPQHF. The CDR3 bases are TGTGCCAGCAGTTTCCAGGGAGGTCAGCCCCAGCATTTT.

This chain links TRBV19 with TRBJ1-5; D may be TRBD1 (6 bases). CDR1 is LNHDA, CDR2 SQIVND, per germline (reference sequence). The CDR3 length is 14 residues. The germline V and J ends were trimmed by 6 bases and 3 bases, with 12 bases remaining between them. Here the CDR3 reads CASSVTGPNQPQHF. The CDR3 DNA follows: TGTGCCAGTAGCGTGACAGGCCCCAATCAGCCCCAGCATTTT.

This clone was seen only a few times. CDR3 in DNA: TGTGCCAGCAGCCGAACTAGCGGGAGGTCAAATGAGCAGTTCTTC. This translates into CASSRTSGRSNEQFF. This chain links TRBV7-9 with TRBJ2-1; 12 bases align to TRBD2. Germline values: CDR1 SEHNR, CDR2 FQNEAQ (reference sequence). This CDR3 region has 15 residues. V was pared by 5 bases and J by 7 bases, with 6 bases of the junction left unmatched. Full variable domain (remainder filled in from reference TRBV7-9 and TRBJ2-1): DTGVSQNPRHKITKRGQNVTFRCDPISEHNRLYWYRQTLGQGPEFLTYFQNEAQLEKSRLLSDRFSAERPKGSFSTLEIQRTEQGDSAMYLCASSRTSGRSNEQFFGPGTRLTVL.

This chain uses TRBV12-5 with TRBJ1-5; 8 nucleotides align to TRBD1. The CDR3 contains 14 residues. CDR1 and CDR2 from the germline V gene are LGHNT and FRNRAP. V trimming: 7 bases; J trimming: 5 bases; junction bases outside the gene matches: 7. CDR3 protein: CASARTGPHQPQHF. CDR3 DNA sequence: TGTGCTAGTGCCCGGACAGGGCCCCATCAGCCCCAGCATTTT.